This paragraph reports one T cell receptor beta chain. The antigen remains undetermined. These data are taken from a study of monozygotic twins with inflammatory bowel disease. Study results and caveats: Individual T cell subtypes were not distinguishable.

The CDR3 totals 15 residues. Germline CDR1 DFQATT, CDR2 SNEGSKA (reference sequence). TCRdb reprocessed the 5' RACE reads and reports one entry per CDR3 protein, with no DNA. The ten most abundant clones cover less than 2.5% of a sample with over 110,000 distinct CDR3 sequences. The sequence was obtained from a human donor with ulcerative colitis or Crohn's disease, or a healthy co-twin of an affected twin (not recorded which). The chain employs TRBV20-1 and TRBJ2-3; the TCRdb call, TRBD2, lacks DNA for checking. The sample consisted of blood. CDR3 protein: CSAPPSGGRASLQYF.